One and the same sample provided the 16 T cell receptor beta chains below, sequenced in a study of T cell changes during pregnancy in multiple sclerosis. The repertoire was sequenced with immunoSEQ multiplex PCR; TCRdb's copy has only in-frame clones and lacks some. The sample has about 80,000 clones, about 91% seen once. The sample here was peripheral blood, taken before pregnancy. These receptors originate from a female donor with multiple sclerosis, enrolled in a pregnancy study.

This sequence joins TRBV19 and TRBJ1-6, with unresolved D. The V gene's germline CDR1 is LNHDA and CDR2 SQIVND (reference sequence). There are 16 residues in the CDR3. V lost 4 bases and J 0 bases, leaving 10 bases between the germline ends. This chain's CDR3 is CASSNGISSYNSPLHF. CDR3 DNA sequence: TGTGCCAGTAGTAACGGGATTAGCTCCTATAATTCACCCCTCCACTTT.

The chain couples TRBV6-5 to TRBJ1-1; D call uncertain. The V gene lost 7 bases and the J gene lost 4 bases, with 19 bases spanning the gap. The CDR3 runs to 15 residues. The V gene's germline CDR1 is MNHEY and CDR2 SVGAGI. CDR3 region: CASTTPKGGSTEAFF. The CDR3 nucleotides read TGTGCCAGCACCACCCCGAAGGGAGGTAGCACTGAAGCTTTCTTT.

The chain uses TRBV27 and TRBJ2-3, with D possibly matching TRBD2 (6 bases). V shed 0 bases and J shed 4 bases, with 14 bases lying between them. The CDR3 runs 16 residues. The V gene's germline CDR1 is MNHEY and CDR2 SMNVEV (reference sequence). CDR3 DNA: TGTGCCAGCAGTTTATCGAATCTTGGCGGGGCAGATACGCAGTATTTT. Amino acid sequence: CASSLSNLGGADTQYF.

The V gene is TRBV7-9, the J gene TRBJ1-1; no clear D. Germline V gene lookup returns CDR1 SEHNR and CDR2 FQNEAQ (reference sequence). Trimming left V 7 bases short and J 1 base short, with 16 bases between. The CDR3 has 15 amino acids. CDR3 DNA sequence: TGTGCCAGCACCCCGAGCGGTTATTGGAACACTGAAGCTTTCTTT. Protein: CASTPSGYWNTEAFF.

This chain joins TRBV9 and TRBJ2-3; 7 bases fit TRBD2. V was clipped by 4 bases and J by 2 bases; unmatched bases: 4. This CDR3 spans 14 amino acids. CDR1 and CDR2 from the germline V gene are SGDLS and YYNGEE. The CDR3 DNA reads TGTGCCAGCAGCTCCGGGACTAACACAGATACGCAGTATTTT. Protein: CASSSGTNTDTQYF.

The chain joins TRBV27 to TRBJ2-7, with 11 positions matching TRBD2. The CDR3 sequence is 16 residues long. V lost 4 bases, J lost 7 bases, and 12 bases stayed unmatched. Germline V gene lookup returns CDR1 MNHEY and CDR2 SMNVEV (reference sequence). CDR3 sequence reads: CASSSLAGESAEEQYF. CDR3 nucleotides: TGTGCCAGCAGTTCACTAGCGGGGGAAAGTGCGGAAGAGCAGTACTTC.

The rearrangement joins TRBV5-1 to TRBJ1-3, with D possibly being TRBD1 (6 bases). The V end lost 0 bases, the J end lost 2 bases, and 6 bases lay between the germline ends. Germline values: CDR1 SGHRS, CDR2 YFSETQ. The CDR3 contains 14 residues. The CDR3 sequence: CASSLAGAGNTIYF. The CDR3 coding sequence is TGCGCCAGCAGCTTGGCAGGGGCTGGAAACACCATATATTTT.

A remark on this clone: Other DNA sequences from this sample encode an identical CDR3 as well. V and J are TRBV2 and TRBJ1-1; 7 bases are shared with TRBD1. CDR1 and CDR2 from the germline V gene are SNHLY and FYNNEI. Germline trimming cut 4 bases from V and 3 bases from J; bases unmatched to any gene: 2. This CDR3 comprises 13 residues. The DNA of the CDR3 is TGTGCCAGCAGTGCCGACAGGGACACTGAAGCTTTCTTT. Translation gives CASSADRDTEAFF.

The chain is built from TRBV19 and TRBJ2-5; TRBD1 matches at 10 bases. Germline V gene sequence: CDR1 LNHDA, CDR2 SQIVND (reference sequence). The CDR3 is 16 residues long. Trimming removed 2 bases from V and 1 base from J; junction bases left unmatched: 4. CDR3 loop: CASSILWTGGQETQYF. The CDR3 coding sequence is TGTGCCAGTAGTATACTGTGGACAGGGGGCCAAGAGACCCAGTACTTC. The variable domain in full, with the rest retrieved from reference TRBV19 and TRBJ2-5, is DGGITQSPKYLFRKEGQNVTLSCEQNLNHDAMYWYRQDPGQGLRLIYYSQIVNDFQKGDIAEGYSVSREKKESFPLTVTSAQKNPTAFYLCASSILWTGGQETQYFGPGTRLLVL.

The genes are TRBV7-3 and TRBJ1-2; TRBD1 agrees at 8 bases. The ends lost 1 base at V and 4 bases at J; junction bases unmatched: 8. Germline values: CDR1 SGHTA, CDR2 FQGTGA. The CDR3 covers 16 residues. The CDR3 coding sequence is TGTGCCAGCAGCTTAATAGGACAGGGTGAAACCTATGGCTACACCTTC. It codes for CASSLIGQGETYGYTF.

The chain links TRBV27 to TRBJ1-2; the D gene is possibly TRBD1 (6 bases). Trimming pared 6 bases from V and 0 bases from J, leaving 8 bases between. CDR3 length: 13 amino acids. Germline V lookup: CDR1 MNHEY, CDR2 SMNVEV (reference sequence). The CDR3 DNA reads TGTGCCAGCAGAAGGACAGCTAACTATGGCTACACCTTC. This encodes CASRRTANYGYTF.

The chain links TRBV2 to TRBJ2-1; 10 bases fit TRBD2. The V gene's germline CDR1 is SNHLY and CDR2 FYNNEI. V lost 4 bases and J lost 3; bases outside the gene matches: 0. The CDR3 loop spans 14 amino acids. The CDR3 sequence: CASSGTSGYNEQFF. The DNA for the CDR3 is TGTGCCAGCAGTGGGACTAGCGGCTACAATGAGCAGTTCTTC.

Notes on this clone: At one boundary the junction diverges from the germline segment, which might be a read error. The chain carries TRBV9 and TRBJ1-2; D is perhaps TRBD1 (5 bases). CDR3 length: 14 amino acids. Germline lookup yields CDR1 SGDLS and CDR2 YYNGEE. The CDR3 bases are TGTGCCAGCAGCGTTCGGGGGGATAACAATGGCTACACCTTC. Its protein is CASSVRGDNNGYTF.

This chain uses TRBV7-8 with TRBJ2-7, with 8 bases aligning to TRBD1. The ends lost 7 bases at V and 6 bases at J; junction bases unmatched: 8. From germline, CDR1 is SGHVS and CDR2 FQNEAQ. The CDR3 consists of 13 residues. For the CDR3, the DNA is TGTGCCAGCAACCCAGGGGGCGCTAGCGAGCAGTACTTC. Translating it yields CASNPGGASEQYF.

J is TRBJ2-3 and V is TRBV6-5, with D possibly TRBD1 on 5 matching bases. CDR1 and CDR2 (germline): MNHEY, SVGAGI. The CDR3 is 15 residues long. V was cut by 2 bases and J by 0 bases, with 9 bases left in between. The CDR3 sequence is CASSYTTESTDTQYF. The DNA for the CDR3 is TGTGCCAGCAGTTACACGACAGAGAGCACAGATACGCAGTATTTT.

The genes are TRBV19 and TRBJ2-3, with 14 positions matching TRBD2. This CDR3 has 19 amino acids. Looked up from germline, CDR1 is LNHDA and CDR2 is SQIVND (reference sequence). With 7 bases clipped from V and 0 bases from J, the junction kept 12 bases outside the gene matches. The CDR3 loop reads CASTPGRTSGGTSTDTQYF. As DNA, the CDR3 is TGTGCCAGTACCCCAGGCAGGACTAGCGGGGGGACTAGCACAGATACGCAGTATTTT. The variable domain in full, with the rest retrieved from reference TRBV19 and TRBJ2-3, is DGGITQSPKYLFRKEGQNVTLSCEQNLNHDAMYWYRQDPGQGLRLIYYSQIVNDFQKGDIAEGYSVSREKKESFPLTVTSAQKNPTAFYLCASTPGRTSGGTSTDTQYFGPGTRLTVL.